The source of this T cell receptor beta chain is a study of a mutant IDH1 vaccine in newly diagnosed glioma. Study-level background: Sex distribution of treated patients was approximately 60% male and around 38% female; mean age was around 40 years.

CDR1 is SEHNR, CDR2 FQNEAQ, per germline (reference sequence). J was trimmed by 3 bases and V by 5 bases; bases with no gene match: 13. This CDR3 has 17 residues. In the case of this clone: Antigen specificity is unknown.

TCRdb keeps only in-frame clones here, not all; method: immunoSEQ multiplex PCR. The table records fewer than 40,000 clones, 75% to 95% of them present only once. Time point denoted: week 47, end of study. All doses held 300 ug of mutant IDH1 20-mer peptide, with topical imiquimod. The chain links TRBV7-9 to TRBJ2-3; 8 nucleotides match TRBD2. The sequence derives from a woman aged 40-49 years with glioma. The sample was PBMCs, taken from a glioma patient whose treatment included an IDH1 peptide vaccine. DNA for the CDR3: TGTGCCAGCAGCCCATGGACTAGCAGTGCTGGGACAGATACGCAGTATTTT. It codes for CASSPWTSSAGTDTQYF.